This TCR beta chain was found in a study of PD-L1 blockade in urothelial cancer. Overall study: Analysis of the blood was performed 3 weeks (second dose) and 6 weeks after treatment start. A median of roughly 140,000 T cells was found in the blood samples.

CDR3 length: 13 residues. CDR1 and CDR2 from the germline V gene are MNHEY and SVGAGI. V shed 4 bases and J shed 3 bases, with 9 bases lying between them. Data came from immunoSEQ multiplex PCR; TCRdb stores just in-frame clones and leaves some out. The repertoire holds about 84,000 clones, 82% seen once, with 9.5% in the top ten. Enrolled patients showed locally advanced or metastatic urothelial carcinoma. This clone showed up just a few times. This clonotype was obtained from a man in his 70s with urothelial cancer. Here the sequenced sample was PBMCs, taken around atezolizumab (anti-PD-L1) treatment. The chain joins TRBV6-5 to TRBJ1-1; possibly TRBD1 for D (5 bases). Written as DNA, the CDR3 is TGTGCCAGCAGTTGGGGGAGGGACACTGAAGCTTTCTTT. This encodes CASSWGRDTEAFF.